This passage covers 4 T cell receptor beta chains from one sample sequenced in a study of T cell responses to AZD1222 COVID-19 vaccine. The assay was immunoSEQ multiplex PCR, and TCRdb's table has in-frame clones only and misses some. The sample yields around 170,000 clones, 88% seen once. Source: peripheral blood, taken 28 days after the second AZD1222 dose. These receptors all come from an adult who received the AZD1222 COVID-19 vaccine.

J is TRBJ1-6 and V is TRBV18; possible D gene TRBD1, 5 bases. Germline V CDR1 and CDR2: KGHSH, LQKENI. Trimming stripped 3 bases from V and 10 bases from J, with 16 bases between. The CDR3 is 15 residues long. The CDR3 bases are TGTGCCAGCTCACCGCGGGACCCATGGGGATCACCCCTCCACTTT. It yields the protein CASSPRDPWGSPLHF. Supplemented by reference TRBV18 and TRBJ1-6, the full variable domain reads NAGVMQNPRHLVRRRGQEARLRCSPMKGHSHVYWYRQLPEEGLKFMVYLQKENIIDESGMPKERFSAEFPKEGPSILRIQQVVRGDSAAYFCASSPRDPWGSPLHFGNGTRLTVT.

V gene TRBV30 combines with J gene TRBJ1-3, with D tentatively TRBD1 (6 bases). The CDR3 length is 15 residues. V was trimmed by 1 base and J by 0 bases, leaving 10 bases between them. Germline values: CDR1 GTSNPN, CDR2 SVGIG (reference sequence). The chain's CDR3 is CAWSEDSFSGNTIYF. The DNA of the CDR3 is TGTGCCTGGAGTGAGGACAGCTTCTCTGGAAACACCATATATTTT.

This chain links TRBV19 with TRBJ1-1; possibly TRBD1 for D (6 bases). The CDR3 consists of 14 residues. Trimming removed 4 bases at V and 3 bases at J, with 12 bases between. CDR1 LNHDA and CDR2 SQIVND come from the germline V gene (reference sequence). The CDR3, as DNA: TGTGCCAGTAGTAGGTCTAACAGGGACACTGAAGCTTTCTTT. Protein: CASSRSNRDTEAFF. The whole variable domain, filled in from reference TRBV19 and TRBJ1-1, reads DGGITQSPKYLFRKEGQNVTLSCEQNLNHDAMYWYRQDPGQGLRLIYYSQIVNDFQKGDIAEGYSVSREKKESFPLTVTSAQKNPTAFYLCASSRSNRDTEAFFGQGTRLTVV.

The chain employs TRBV7-3 and TRBJ2-1; D is possibly TRBD2 (5 bases). This CDR3 has 15 amino acids. V lost 2 bases and J 2 bases, leaving 10 bases between the germline ends. Germline-derived CDR1 and CDR2 are SGHTA and FQGTGA. CDR3 nucleotides: TGTGCCAGCAGCTTAGAGTCTAGCACCTACAATGAGCAGTTCTTC. This codes for CASSLESSTYNEQFF.